These 2 T cell receptor beta chains were all obtained from the same sample, sequenced in a study of T cell repertoires in cytomegalovirus infection. TCRdb used MiXCR to reprocess the reads, holding one entry per CDR3 protein. The sample records nearly 700,000 distinct CDR3 sequences, around a third being singletons. These receptors have no identified antigens. The source was cultured PBMCs, collected from culture after CMV antigen stimulation. Source of these receptors: a human donor in good health (CMV status not recorded). Some clones in this sample may be carry-over from other donors' samples.

Worth noting for this clonotype: This may stem from a read error, because a much larger clone lies one nucleotide away. This sequence joins TRBV7-9 and TRBJ2-3; D is possibly TRBD2 (6 bases). The CDR3 sequence is 14 residues long. Trimming stripped 4 bases from V and 4 bases from J, with 12 bases between. The germline gives CDR1 SEHNR, CDR2 FQNEAQ (reference sequence). For the CDR3, the DNA is TGTGCCAGCAGCTGGGGGACTGCCGCAGATACGCAGTATTTT. Translated, it gives CASSWGTAADTQYF.

This sequence joins TRBV27 and TRBJ2-5, with D possibly being TRBD1 (5 bases). The CDR3 loop spans 18 amino acids. Germline-derived CDR1 and CDR2 are MNHEY and SMNVEV (reference sequence). V gave up 6 bases and J gave up 1 base, with 24 bases separating them. The CDR3 region has the DNA TGTGCCAGCAGCCCTGGGCTTTCGAGACAGAGAGTCCAAGAGACCCAGTACTTC. Translated: CASSPGLSRQRVQETQYF.